The clone carrying this T cell receptor (beta chain) was recorded at least ten times. Attachment of unique molecular identifiers was made to individual cDNA molecules. MiXCR, run by TCRdb on the 5' RACE reads, gives a single entry per CDR3 protein. The data show around 44,000 distinct CDR3 sequences, 6% to 8% seen once. This sample was taken from a study of early T cells in non-severe SARS-CoV-2 infection. Study context: Unpaired chains resulted from sequencing bulk RNA of unsorted whole blood.

Germline loops: CDR1 SGHKS, CDR2 YYEKEE (reference sequence). The CDR3 covers 14 residues. With V trimmed by 4 bases and J by 5 bases, 6 bases remained unmatched. Source material: whole blood. The chain has TRBV5-5 and TRBJ2-1, with 7 bases fitting TRBD1. This receptor was obtained from an adult who was a healthcare worker with PCR-confirmed SARS-CoV-2 infection or an uninfected control (not recorded which). The CDR3 DNA follows: TGTGCCAGCAGCCCCGGGACAGACAACAATGAGCAGTTCTTC. This sequence encodes CASSPGTDNNEQFF.